Below, 26 T cell receptor beta chains from the same sample are listed, as sequenced in a study of shared clonotypes between healthy human individuals. Sequencing used immunoSEQ multiplex PCR; TCRdb keeps in-frame clones, though not all of them. Among millions of clones, about 95% were seen once, and the ten largest hold about 1.1%. CD45RO-negative, CCR7-selected cells formed the naive CD8 fraction, which excluded terminally differentiated effector memory CD45RA+ cells. The material sequenced was naive CD8+ T cells sorted from blood. Receptors were obtained from a man aged 18 to 30 in good health.

This sequence joins TRBV9 and TRBJ2-5; weak D call: TRBD2 (6 bases). There are 16 residues in the CDR3. Germline CDR1 SGDLS, CDR2 YYNGEE. Trimming removed 3 bases from V and 0 bases from J, with 15 bases in between. For the CDR3, the DNA is TGTGCCAGCAGCGCCAGGCGGGGAGCGGACCAAGAGACCCAGTACTTC. Encoded protein: CASSARRGADQETQYF.

This clone was detected only once. The same CDR3 arises from other DNA sequences in this sample as well. V gene TRBV4-3 combines with J gene TRBJ2-3; no firm D call. With 1 base removed from V and 0 bases from J, the gap between germline ends came to 2 bases. CDR3 length equals 13 residues. CDR1 is LGHNA, CDR2 YSLEER, per germline. In DNA, the CDR3 is TGCGCCAGCAGCCAAGCTAGCACAGATACGCAGTATTTT. Its protein product is CASSQASTDTQYF.

The genes are TRBV5-6 and TRBJ2-1, with 10 bases aligning to TRBD2. The CDR3 has 16 amino acids. CDR1 is SGHDT, CDR2 YYEEEE, per germline. V lost 0 bases to trimming and J lost 4 bases; unmatched junction nucleotides: 4. CDR3 amino acids: CASSLGPSGSYNEQFF. The CDR3 DNA sequence: TGTGCCAGCAGCTTGGGCCCTAGCGGGAGTTACAATGAGCAGTTCTTC.

This clone was found a few times. This CDR3 is also generated by other DNA sequences in the sample. The rearrangement joins TRBV15 to TRBJ1-1; D is perhaps TRBD1 (5 bases). From germline, CDR1 is LNHNV and CDR2 YYDKDF (reference sequence). V lost 1 base, J lost 1 base, and 7 bases lay in between. CDR3 length equals 14 residues. The DNA of the CDR3 is TGTGCCACCAGCAGAGGAGGGGAGAACACTGAAGCTTTCTTT. Its protein is CATSRGGENTEAFF.

The chain links TRBV9 to TRBJ1-1; no reliable D call. Germline-derived CDR1 and CDR2 are SGDLS and YYNGEE. Deletions cut 3 bases from V and 1 base from J, with 7 bases between. The CDR3 totals 13 residues. This chain's CDR3 is CASSGLANTEAFF. CDR3 sequence (DNA): TGTGCCAGCAGCGGATTGGCGAACACTGAAGCTTTCTTT.

The chain couples TRBV25-1 to TRBJ2-2, with TRBD1 matching over 7 bases. The CDR3 is 16 amino acids. Germline trimming cut 6 bases from V and 4 bases from J; bases unmatched to any gene: 11. CDR1 and CDR2 from the germline V gene are MGHDK and SYGVNS. The CDR3 coding sequence is TGTGCCAGCAGCGCTTCAGACAGGGTTTCCACCGGGGAGCTGTTTTTT. This sequence encodes CASSASDRVSTGELFF.

The chain has TRBV6-5 and TRBJ2-5; D remains unclear. Germline values: CDR1 MNHEY, CDR2 SVGAGI. V lost 6 bases to trimming and J lost 5 bases, with 10 bases between them. The length of the CDR3 is 12 residues. The CDR3 coding sequence is TGTGCCAGCAGAAAGCTAGGGGAGACCCAGTACTTC. This translates into CASRKLGETQYF.

The chain carries TRBV28 and TRBJ2-5, with TRBD2 identical over 7 bases. The V gene end was trimmed by 3 bases and the J gene end by 1 base; junction bases not matched to a gene: 5. The CDR3 is 15 amino acids. Germline CDR1 is MDHEN and CDR2 is SYDVKM. The CDR3 sequence is CASSLYGGGQETQYF. CDR3 nucleotide sequence: TGTGCCAGCAGTTTGTACGGCGGGGGCCAAGAGACCCAGTACTTC. The full variable domain, completed using reference TRBV28 and TRBJ2-5, is DVKVTQSSRYLVKRTGEKVFLECVQDMDHENMFWYRQDPGLGLRLIYFSYDVKMKEKGDIPEGYSVSREKKERFSLILESASTNQTSMYLCASSLYGGGQETQYFGPGTRLLVL.

In DNA form, the CDR3 reads TGTGCCAGCAGCGGACTAGCGGGGGCCTACGAGCAGTACTTC. This codes for CASSGLAGAYEQYF. This chain links TRBV5-4 with TRBJ2-7; TRBD2 matches at 13 bases. Looked up from germline, CDR1 is SGHNT and CDR2 is YYREEE (reference sequence). The length of the CDR3 is 14 residues. After removal of 4 bases from V and 2 bases from J, the junction contained 0 bases not matched to a gene.

The CDR3 DNA reads TGTGCCAGCAGCATCGGGACTAGCTGGGAGACCCAGTACTTC. Protein sequence: CASSIGTSWETQYF. V and J are TRBV5-6 and TRBJ2-5; 9 nucleotides align to TRBD2. The CDR3 runs 14 residues. Trimming removed 4 bases from V and 5 bases from J; junction bases left unmatched: 6. From germline, CDR1 is SGHDT and CDR2 YYEEEE.

This chain links TRBV7-7 with TRBJ2-1, with 7 bases fitting TRBD1. The CDR3 is made up of 14 amino acids. Germline V lookup: CDR1 SSHAT, CDR2 FNYEAQ (reference sequence). This CDR3 is CASVQGHGHNEQFF. CDR3 coding DNA: TGTGCTAGCGTACAGGGGCATGGACACAATGAGCAGTTCTTC.

V gene TRBV6-5 combines with J gene TRBJ2-7, with D uncertain. V dropped 2 bases and J dropped 3 bases, with 8 bases sitting between them. Germline V gene lookup returns CDR1 MNHEY and CDR2 SVGAGI. CDR3 length: 13 residues. CDR3 amino acids: CASSYMENYEQYF. In nucleotides, the CDR3 is TGTGCCAGCAGTTACATGGAGAACTACGAGCAGTACTTC.

This chain links TRBV5-1 with TRBJ1-3; D gene uncertain. The CDR3 is 16 residues long. V lost 4 bases to trimming and J lost 7 bases, with 21 bases between them. Germline V lookup: CDR1 SGHRS, CDR2 YFSETQ. The CDR3 DNA reads TGCGCCAGCAGCCGGTCCGACGAAGACTCCGCGAACACCATATATTTT. Translated: CASSRSDEDSANTIYF.

J is TRBJ2-3 and V is TRBV7-2; D is unresolved. Germline V gene sequence: CDR1 SGHTA, CDR2 FQGNSA. V was trimmed by 3 bases and J by 1 base, leaving 14 bases between them. CDR3 size: 16 residues. The CDR3 DNA follows: TGTGCCAGCAGCTTCCGTGCTGGGGTTGGCACAGATACGCAGTATTTT. It encodes CASSFRAGVGTDTQYF.

V and J are TRBV4-1 and TRBJ2-7, with a possible D match to TRBD2 (5 bases). Germline CDR1 is MGHRA and CDR2 is YSYEKL. V dropped 0 bases and J dropped 4 bases, with 16 bases sitting between them. This CDR3 contains 16 residues. The CDR3, as DNA: TGCGCCAGCAGCCAAGATGGATACGGACTCTCATACGAGCAGTACTTC. Its translation is CASSQDGYGLSYEQYF.

This clone was observed once. This chain joins TRBV6-5 and TRBJ1-1, with no clear D. The CDR3 loop spans 13 amino acids. V was cut by 3 bases and J by 11 bases, with 16 bases left in between. Per the germline V gene, CDR1 is MNHEY and CDR2 is SVGAGI. The chain's CDR3 is CASSYGVYSDAFF. CDR3 bases: TGTGCCAGCAGTTATGGGGTTTATAGTGATGCTTTCTTT.

This clone came up once. The genes are TRBV2 and TRBJ2-1; D not certain. From germline, CDR1 is SNHLY and CDR2 FYNNEI. V was cut by 2 bases and J by 9 bases, with 11 bases left in between. This CDR3 has 13 residues. CDR3 loop: CASSELATTEQFF. Here the CDR3 DNA reads TGTGCCAGCAGTGAACTCGCCACGACTGAGCAGTTCTTC.

The chain recombines TRBV10-3 with TRBJ1-3; weak D call: TRBD1 (5 bases). V shed 7 bases and J shed 0 bases, with 13 bases lying between them. Per germline, CDR1 ENHRY and CDR2 SYGVKD. The CDR3 loop spans 15 amino acids. CDR3 sequence reads: CAITRDGNSGNTIYF. The CDR3 DNA follows: TGTGCCATCACCAGGGATGGGAACTCTGGAAACACCATATATTTT.

Of note for this clone: The same CDR3 arises from other DNA sequences in this sample as well. V gene TRBV18 combines with J gene TRBJ1-2, with a tentative D call TRBD1 (6 bases). V was clipped by 9 bases and J by 1 base, with 12 bases between them. CDR3 length: 13 amino acids. CDR1 is KGHSH and CDR2 is LQKENI in the germline V gene. This CDR3 is CASSPDSNYGYTF. CDR3 bases: TGTGCCAGTTCCCCGGACAGTAACTATGGCTACACCTTC.

CDR3 sequence (DNA): TGTGCCAGCACTGAGGATCAAGAGACCCAGTACTTC. It encodes CASTEDQETQYF. The chain combines TRBV6-5 with TRBJ2-5; D is ambiguous. Germline CDR1 MNHEY, CDR2 SVGAGI. Trimming stripped 7 bases from V and 2 bases from J, with 8 bases between. The CDR3 length is 12 residues.

V gene TRBV5-8 combines with J gene TRBJ2-5, with D perhaps matching TRBD1 (6 bases). CDR1 is SGHTS and CDR2 is YDEGEE in the germline V gene. This CDR3 spans 17 amino acids. V lost 2 bases to trimming and J lost 5 bases, with 22 bases between them. CDR3 loop: CASSLGVDSPGIETQYF. The DNA for the CDR3 is TGTGCCAGCAGCTTAGGGGTGGACAGCCCCGGTATCGAGACCCAGTACTTC.

This chain uses TRBV9 with TRBJ2-3, with TRBD1 as a possible D gene (6 bases). Trimming took 2 bases from V and 3 from J, leaving 10 bases between them. From germline, CDR1 is SGDLS and CDR2 YYNGEE. This CDR3 region has 14 residues. The CDR3 protein is CASSVWGQTDTQYF. CDR3 bases: TGTGCCAGCAGCGTTTGGGGGCAAACAGATACGCAGTATTTT. The whole variable domain, filled in from reference TRBV9 and TRBJ2-3, reads DSGVTQTPKHLITATGQRVTLRCSPRSGDLSVYWYQQSLDQGLQFLIQYYNGEERAKGNILERFSAQQFPDLHSELNLSSLELGDSALYFCASSVWGQTDTQYFGPGTRLTVL.

CDR3 bases: TGTGCCAGCAGCCCAGGGGTGGCCCTTTACGAGCAGTACTTC. Translated: CASSPGVALYEQYF. V gene TRBV9 combines with J gene TRBJ2-7; D possibly corresponds to TRBD1 (6 bases). CDR1 and CDR2 from the germline V gene are SGDLS and YYNGEE. The CDR3 loop spans 14 amino acids. The V and J ends lost 4 bases and 4 bases respectively, with 15 bases between them.

The chain is built from TRBV9 and TRBJ2-7; D is undetermined. The ends were cut back, 3 bases at V and 4 bases at J, with 8 bases in the middle. Per the germline V gene, CDR1 is SGDLS and CDR2 is YYNGEE. The CDR3 is 12 amino acids. CDR3 in amino acids: CASSGTEYEQYF. The CDR3 DNA sequence: TGTGCCAGCAGCGGCACAGAGTACGAGCAGTACTTC.

V and J are TRBV27 and TRBJ2-2, with TRBD2 matching 10 bases. CDR3 length: 16 residues. V shed 4 bases and J 4 bases; nucleotides not matched to a gene: 6. From germline, CDR1 is MNHEY and CDR2 SMNVEV (reference sequence). The CDR3 reads CASSWSASGGTGELFF. The CDR3 DNA reads TGTGCCAGCAGTTGGTCGGCTAGCGGGGGCACCGGGGAGCTGTTTTTT.

About this clone itself: Being one base from a much bigger clone, this may be a read error. This CDR3 is also generated by other DNA sequences in the sample. The chain is built from TRBV11-2 and TRBJ2-2, with unresolved D. CDR1 is SGHAT and CDR2 is FQNNGV in the germline V gene. CDR3 length: 11 amino acids. V was clipped by 5 bases and J by 6 bases, with 4 bases between them. The CDR3 is CASSLPGELFF. The DNA of the CDR3 is TGTGCCAGCAGCCTCCCCGGGGAGCTGTTTTTT.